This T cell receptor (beta chain) originates from a study of OX40 agonist ivuxolimab in advanced cancers. Study-wide context: Patients received intravenous ivuxolimab every 2 weeks at 0.01 to 10 mg/kg. Prior anti-PD-1, anti-PD-L1 or anti-CTLA-4 therapy did not bar entry, and more than 35% had some. Points from the study as a whole: The mean number of expanded clones was higher in CD8+ T cells than in CD4+.

V lost 4 bases to trimming and J lost 5 bases, with 14 bases between them. This CDR3 comprises 15 residues. In germline, CDR1 is LGHNT, CDR2 FRNRAP. As for this clone: Antigen unknown.

With baseline, cycle 4 day 1, and cycle 7 day 1 as timepoints, blood was sampled. TCRdb's table, derived via immunoSEQ multiplex PCR, lists solely in-frame clones and lacks some. The sample lists some 100,000 clones; approximately 94% were seen once. This TCR came from an adult with an advanced solid tumor such as melanoma, head and neck, liver or kidney cancer. The rearrangement uses TRBV12-5 and TRBJ1-4; D uncertain. The sample was CD4+ or CD8+ T cells sorted from blood, taken in a trial of the OX40 agonist ivuxolimab. CDR3 bases: TGTGCTAGTGGTTGGCAGGTAGAGCGAAATGAAAAACTGTTTTTT. Amino acids: CASGWQVERNEKLFF.